Shown below are 30 T cell receptor beta chains from a single sample sequenced in a study of identical twins. TCRdb reprocessed the 5' RACE reads with MiXCR, giving one entry per CDR3 protein. The sample gives a few hundred thousand distinct CDR3 sequences, approximately 13% of which show up once; about 7% is in the top ten. This sample was also put to use in a study of yellow fever vaccine responses in identical twins.

What was sequenced was CD8+ T cells sorted from blood. These receptors were collected from a woman aged 18-35 years in good health.

The chain couples TRBV10-3 to TRBJ2-5; D uncertain. CDR1 is ENHRY, CDR2 SYGVKD, per germline. The V end was cut by 10 bases, the J end by 4 bases, with 10 bases between. The CDR3 consists of 11 residues. The CDR3 DNA reads TGTGCCACCCAGGCGCGAGAGACCCAGTACTTC. Translating it yields CATQARETQYF.

This chain links TRBV2 with TRBJ2-1; TRBD2 matches 12 bases. This CDR3 comprises 16 residues. The J segment lost 4 bases and the V segment lost 11 bases, leaving 12 bases of the junction unmatched. Germline V lookup: CDR1 SNHLY, CDR2 FYNNEI. The CDR3 reads CALIGLAGHTYNEQFF. The CDR3 DNA reads as TGTGCCCTCATAGGACTAGCGGGACATACTTACAATGAGCAGTTCTTC.

This clonotype occurred a few times. This chain joins TRBV7-8 and TRBJ1-1, with D maybe TRBD1 (5 bases). The CDR3 sequence is 14 residues long. The germline gives CDR1 SGHVS, CDR2 FQNEAQ. V lost 1 base and J lost 5, with 11 bases in between. CDR3 in amino acids: CASSLGAGRTEAFF. CDR3 nucleotides: TGTGCCAGCAGCTTAGGTGCAGGGCGGACTGAAGCTTTCTTT.

This clonotype was detected ten times or more. The V and J genes are TRBV24-1 and TRBJ2-1; weak D call: TRBD2 (6 bases). V was clipped by 5 bases and J by 4 bases, with 8 bases between them. The CDR3 has 13 residues. Germline assignment: CDR1 KGHDR and CDR2 SFDVKD. This chain's CDR3 is CATSVGGYNEQFF. The CDR3 region has the DNA TGTGCCACCAGTGTAGGAGGGTACAATGAGCAGTTCTTC.

Concerning this clonotype itself: The CDR3 does not end in the conserved phenylalanine or tryptophan, so this is likely a read error. This chain links TRBV2 with TRBJ2-5; D is uncertain. CDR1 and CDR2 (germline): SNHLY, FYNNEI. This CDR3 is 14 amino acids long. Between the trimmed V and J ends, which lost 2 bases and 5 bases, there was a span of 12 bases. The CDR3 DNA reads TGTGCCAGCAGTGAATTTGCGTCAGTTGAGACCCAGTACTAC. Its protein product is CASSEFASVETQYY.

The rearrangement uses TRBV4-2 and TRBJ2-1, with TRBD2 identical over 9 bases. Trimming cost V 0 bases and J 4 bases; bases outside gene matches: 7. CDR3 length: 17 amino acids. The germline V gene has CDR1 LGHNA and CDR2 YNFKEQ. Here the CDR3 reads CASSQDSPLAGYNEQFF. DNA of the CDR3: TGTGCCAGCAGCCAAGATAGCCCGCTAGCGGGGTACAATGAGCAGTTCTTC.

V is TRBV11-3 and J is TRBJ2-6; D is undetermined. The CDR3 is made up of 16 amino acids. The ends were cut back, 5 bases at V and 0 bases at J, with 11 bases in the middle. Germline-derived CDR1 and CDR2 are SGHNT and YENEEA. The CDR3 bases are TGTGCCAGCAGCCACGGACCGAGCTCTGGGGCCAACGTCCTGACTTTC. Protein product: CASSHGPSSGANVLTF.

The count of this clonotype is one. The chain joins TRBV9 to TRBJ1-1, with D perhaps matching TRBD1 (5 bases). The CDR3 runs 13 residues. Germline V gene sequence: CDR1 SGDLS, CDR2 YYNGEE. The V and J ends lost 0 bases and 4 bases respectively, with 7 bases between them. Here the CDR3 reads CASSVAGSTEAFF. The DNA of the CDR3 is TGTGCCAGCAGCGTAGCAGGGAGCACTGAAGCTTTCTTT.

This clonotype came up a few times. J is TRBJ1-1 and V is TRBV28, with D possibly TRBD1 on 5 matching bases. The CDR3 is 15 amino acids. CDR1 and CDR2 (germline): MDHEN, SYDVKM. V dropped 2 bases and J dropped 1 base, with 11 bases sitting between them. The CDR3 protein is CASSLLAGTNTEAFF. In DNA form, the CDR3 reads TGTGCCAGCAGTTTACTGGCAGGGACGAACACTGAAGCTTTCTTT.

The chain is built from TRBV20-1 and TRBJ2-7; perhaps D is TRBD1 or TRBD2 (5 bases each). Looked up from germline, CDR1 is DFQATT and CDR2 is SNEGSKA (reference sequence). The CDR3 is 11 residues long. CDR3 DNA sequence: TGCAAGGCAGGGAGCTCCTACGAGCAGTACGTC. Its protein product is CKAGSSYEQYV.

This clonotype has a handful of counts. This chain connects TRBV2 to TRBJ2-1; no definite D call. V was trimmed by 7 bases and J by 6 bases, leaving 7 bases between them. This CDR3 comprises 11 residues. The germline V gene has CDR1 SNHLY and CDR2 FYNNEI. CDR3 loop: CASMGPNEQFF. The CDR3 nucleotides are TGTGCCAGCATGGGCCCCAATGAGCAGTTCTTC. Supplemented by reference TRBV2 and TRBJ2-1, the full variable domain reads EPEVTQTPSHQVTQMGQEVILRCVPISNHLYFYWYRQILGQKVEFLVSFYNNEISEKSEIFDDQFSVERPDGSNFTLKIRSTKLEDSAMYFCASMGPNEQFFGPGTRLTVL.

This chain's CDR3 is CASSLMVNQPQHF. The CDR3 region has the DNA TGTGCCAGCAGTTTAATGGTTAATCAGCCCCAGCATTTT. The chain employs TRBV27 and TRBJ1-5; no firm D call. The CDR3 spans 13 residues. Trimming took 2 bases from V and 4 from J, leaving 6 bases between them. Germline V gives CDR1 MNHEY, CDR2 SMNVEV (reference sequence).

The table lists this clonotype with a few counts. V gene TRBV9 combines with J gene TRBJ1-5; tentatively, D is TRBD1 (5 bases). Trimming removed 4 bases at V and 4 bases at J, with 12 bases between. Germline V gives CDR1 SGDLS, CDR2 YYNGEE. There are 14 residues in the CDR3. Here the CDR3 reads CASSSGGWNQPQHF. The CDR3 DNA reads as TGTGCCAGCAGCAGCGGGGGATGGAATCAGCCCCAGCATTTT.

This clonotype was detected many times. The chain carries TRBV27 and TRBJ1-1, with D unresolved. The germline CDR1 and CDR2 sequences are MNHEY and SMNVEV (reference sequence). With 3 bases removed from V and 1 base from J, the gap between germline ends came to 6 bases. The CDR3 totals 13 residues. CDR3: CASSFGQNTEAFF. The CDR3, as DNA: TGTGCCAGCAGTTTTGGTCAGAACACTGAAGCTTTCTTT.

This clonotype has only a few counts. The chain has TRBV20-1 and TRBJ2-1; weak D call: TRBD2 (7 bases). The CDR3 sequence is 17 residues long. CDR1 and CDR2 from the germline V gene are DFQATT and SNEGSKA (reference sequence). The V gene lost 5 bases and the J gene lost 5 bases, with 25 bases spanning the gap. CDR3 residues: CSAEARRKGGNHNEQFF. CDR3 in DNA: TGCAGTGCTGAGGCCCGCCGTAAGGGGGGGAATCACAATGAGCAGTTCTTC.

V usage is TRBV11-3 and J usage is TRBJ2-1, with unresolved D. Looked up from germline, CDR1 is SGHNT and CDR2 is YENEEA. The CDR3 runs 12 residues. V was cut by 5 bases and J by 7 bases, with 9 bases left in between. The CDR3 is CASSTAVNEQFF. CDR3 coding DNA: TGTGCCAGCAGCACCGCCGTGAATGAGCAGTTCTTC.

This chain uses TRBV20-1 with TRBJ2-7, with a tentative D call TRBD1 (7 bases). The V gene lost 3 bases and the J gene lost 3 bases, with 21 bases spanning the gap. The CDR3 contains 16 residues. Per germline, CDR1 DFQATT and CDR2 SNEGSKA (reference sequence). The CDR3 protein is CSARGGRDSPVYEQYF. The CDR3 DNA sequence: TGCAGTGCTAGGGGGGGACGGGACAGCCCTGTCTACGAGCAGTACTTC.

This clonotype was observed once. CDR3 sequence: CAISDSGGGNTQYF. As DNA, the CDR3 is TGTGCCATCAGTGACAGCGGGGGTGGTAATACGCAGTATTTT. The J gene is TRBJ2-3, the V gene TRBV10-3, with 8 bases identical to TRBD2. The CDR3 runs to 14 residues. Trimming removed 3 bases from V and 7 bases from J; junction bases left unmatched: 6. Germline V lookup: CDR1 ENHRY, CDR2 SYGVKD.

This clonotype was detected only a few times. This chain links TRBV24-1 with TRBJ2-2; TRBD2 agrees at 11 bases. V shed 6 bases and J 4 bases; nucleotides not matched to a gene: 24. The CDR3 has 22 amino acids. Germline V gene lookup returns CDR1 KGHDR and CDR2 SFDVKD. In nucleotides, the CDR3 is TGTGCCACCAGTTCCGGGGAGTATGGGACTAGCGGAGCCTTCGGGGCCACCGGGGAGCTGTTTTTT. Its translation is CATSSGEYGTSGAFGATGELFF.

The rearrangement joins TRBV7-9 to TRBJ1-4, with no clear D. V gave up 1 base and J gave up 15 bases, with 15 bases separating them. This CDR3 has 13 amino acids. CDR1 and CDR2 from the germline V gene are SEHNR and FQNEAQ (reference sequence). CDR3 DNA sequence: TGTGCCAGCAGCTTAGACCCCCGAGGTGGGGTGTTTTTT. Its translation is CASSLDPRGGVFF. Looking up the rest from reference TRBV7-9 and TRBJ1-4 gives the full variable domain: DTGVSQNPRHKITKRGQNVTFRCDPISEHNRLYWYRQTLGQGPEFLTYFQNEAQLEKSRLLSDRFSAERPKGSFSTLEIQRTEQGDSAMYLCASSLDPRGGVFFGSGTQLSVL.

This clonotype was seen many times. The chain is built from TRBV2 and TRBJ2-1; 9 bases line up with TRBD2. This CDR3 spans 14 amino acids. The germline gives CDR1 SNHLY, CDR2 FYNNEI. J was trimmed by 5 bases and V by 4 bases; bases with no gene match: 3. CDR3 in DNA: TGTGCCAGCAGTGTTGGGACTAGCCACAATGAGCAGTTCTTC. It yields the protein CASSVGTSHNEQFF.

In this sample, this clonotype turned up a few times. The chain carries TRBV2 and TRBJ1-2; 9 bases agree with TRBD1. With 2 bases clipped from V and 5 bases from J, the junction kept 12 bases outside the gene matches. The CDR3 consists of 17 residues. CDR1 SNHLY and CDR2 FYNNEI come from the germline V gene. In DNA form, the CDR3 reads TGTGCCAGCAGTGAACCCGATGACGGGACAGGGTTATATGGCTACACCTTC. It encodes CASSEPDDGTGLYGYTF.

In its sample, this clonotype was seen a few times. This chain connects TRBV9 to TRBJ2-3; D uncertain. Germline values: CDR1 SGDLS, CDR2 YYNGEE. The CDR3 has 12 residues. Deletions cut 3 bases from V and 2 bases from J, with 4 bases between. The chain's CDR3 is CASSANTDTQYF. For the CDR3, the DNA is TGTGCCAGCAGCGCGAACACAGATACGCAGTATTTT.

This clonotype has just a few counts. J is TRBJ1-3 and V is TRBV12-3 or TRBV12-4; no firm D call. The CDR3 runs 14 residues. With 2 bases removed from V and 2 bases from J, the gap between germline ends came to 7 bases. The CDR3 sequence: CASSLMVPGNTIYF. The DNA for the CDR3 is TGTGCCAGCAGTTTAATGGTTCCTGGAAACACCATATATTTT.

The chain has TRBV14 and TRBJ2-7; no definite D call. V was shortened by 0 bases and J by 3 bases, with 9 bases between the two germline ends. This CDR3 spans 14 amino acids. Looked up from germline, CDR1 is SGHDN and CDR2 is FVKESK. As DNA, the CDR3 is TGTGCCAGCAGCCAAGATTTTCCAGACTACGAGCAGTACTTC. Amino acid sequence: CASSQDFPDYEQYF.

This rearrangement joins TRBV10-2 to TRBJ1-1, with D unresolved. V lost 3 bases, J lost 6 bases, and 5 bases lay in between. From germline, CDR1 is WSHSY and CDR2 SAAADI. The CDR3 has 11 amino acids. The CDR3 protein is CASSEASEAFF. Written as DNA, the CDR3 is TGCGCCAGCAGTGAAGCCTCTGAAGCTTTCTTT.

This clonotype was counted many times. The chain couples TRBV28 to TRBJ2-1, with 10 nucleotides matching TRBD1. Germline V gene lookup returns CDR1 MDHEN and CDR2 SYDVKM. The CDR3 runs 16 residues. Trimming took 3 bases from V and 5 from J; bases not matched to a gene: 7. The CDR3 region has the DNA TGTGCCAGCAGTTTCCCGGGACAGGGGCCGCACAATGAGCAGTTCTTC. Protein: CASSFPGQGPHNEQFF.

This clonotype occurred a few times. The rearrangement links TRBV20-1 to TRBJ2-1, with 8 bases matching TRBD2. Losses at the gene ends were 3 bases for V and 0 bases for J; bases not matched to a gene: 7. Germline V gene data show CDR1 as DFQATT and CDR2 as SNEGSKA (reference sequence). The CDR3 spans 16 residues. CDR3 loop: CSARGQRESSYNEQFF. CDR3 bases: TGCAGTGCTAGGGGCCAGCGGGAGAGCTCCTACAATGAGCAGTTCTTC.

This clonotype was found a few times. This chain links TRBV11-1 with TRBJ2-5, with D perhaps TRBD2 (6 bases). Germline V gene lookup returns CDR1 SGHAT and CDR2 FQDESV (reference sequence). Trimming took 1 base from V and 7 from J, leaving 7 bases between them. The CDR3 contains 12 residues. CDR3: CASSLGAGTQYF. CDR3 nucleotide sequence: TGTGCCAGCAGCTTAGGAGCGGGGACCCAGTACTTC.

This sequence joins TRBV4-1 and TRBJ1-2; perhaps TRBD1 as D (5 bases). This CDR3 region has 15 residues. Germline V gives CDR1 MGHRA, CDR2 YSYEKL. V gave up 0 bases and J gave up 5 bases, with 13 bases separating them. The CDR3 is CASSQDLAGWYGYTF. CDR3 DNA: TGCGCCAGCAGCCAAGATCTTGCAGGGTGGTATGGCTACACCTTC.